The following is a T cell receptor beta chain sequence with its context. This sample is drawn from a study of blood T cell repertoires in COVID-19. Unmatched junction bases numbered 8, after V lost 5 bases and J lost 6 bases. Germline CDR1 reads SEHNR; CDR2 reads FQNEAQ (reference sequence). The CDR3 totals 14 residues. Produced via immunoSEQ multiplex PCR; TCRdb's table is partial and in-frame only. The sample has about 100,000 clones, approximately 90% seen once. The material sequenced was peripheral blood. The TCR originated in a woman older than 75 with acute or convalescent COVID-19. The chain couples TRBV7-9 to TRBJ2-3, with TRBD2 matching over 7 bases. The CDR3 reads CASSKIAGEDTQYF. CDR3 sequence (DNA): TGTGCCAGCAGCAAAATCGCGGGGGAGGATACGCAGTATTTT.